This T cell receptor beta chain comes out of a study of blood T cell repertoires in COVID-19. Study-level information: Sample material is recorded as cDNA or gDNA derived from T cells, B-cell-depleted T cells, or PBMCs.

In the original workflow: Cell counts per sample came from amplifying reference gene primers. Profiled with immunoSEQ multiplex PCR; TCRdb holds only in-frame clones, not every one. V, J and clone size are taken as reported in that table, and D and trimming were inferred from the DNA itself. This sample carries 200,000 to 250,000 clones, approximately 83% of them seen once, and the ten largest clones take approximately 4.9%. The CDR3 has 15 residues. V lost 0 bases and J lost 7, with 11 bases in between. Germline V gives CDR1 SGDLS, CDR2 YYNGEE. Only a few counts were recorded for this clone. Adults between roughly 18 and 89 years of age took part from fewer than 30 US areas. Within 2 weeks of study entry, exposed participants had contacted a PCR-confirmed or clinician-diagnosed COVID-19 case.

V gene TRBV9 combines with J gene TRBJ1-6; the D gene is possibly TRBD1 (6 bases). The origin of this receptor is a woman between 45 and 60 years old who had been exposed to COVID-19. Sequenced input: PBMCs or T cells enriched from blood (not recorded which). The CDR3 DNA reads as TGTGCCAGCAGCGTAGAGGGGGACGGAAATTCACCCCTCCACTTT. Residues: CASSVEGDGNSPLHF.